Listed here are 21 T cell receptor beta chains from one sample, sequenced in a study of regulatory T cells in long-lasting Graves disease. Time point given: newly diagnosed GD, antithyroid drugs for less than 3 months. Generation of the TCR library employed RNA extracted from PBMCs. CDR3 regions were amplified by Arm-PCR using iRepertoire HTBI primers to build TCR beta libraries. One entry per CDR3 protein results from TCRdb running MiXCR on the multiplex PCR reads. Of a few hundred thousand distinct CDR3 sequences listed, 12% to 15% were seen once; the top ten hold approximately 15%. The data also belong to a second study, concerning T cells in Graves' hyperthyroidism and ophthalmopathy.

Here the sequenced sample was peripheral blood mononuclear cells (PBMCs), taken at new diagnosis, from a patient treated with antithyroid drugs. These receptors were obtained from a woman aged 45-60 years with Graves disease.

Details on this clonotype: This may be a read error: a much more frequent sequence differs by one nucleotide. V is TRBV7-9 and J is TRBJ1-4; 8 bases agree with TRBD1. Per the germline V gene, CDR1 is SEHNR and CDR2 is FQNEAQ (reference sequence). The CDR3 sequence is 15 residues long. In DNA form, the CDR3 reads TGTGCCAGCAGTTTAATCGGACAGGGCCATGAAGAACTGTTTTTT. It codes for CASSLIGQGHEELFF.

This clonotype was seen a few times. This sequence may be a read error, since a much larger clone differs from it by one base. Because the CDR3 is missing its conserved closing phenylalanine or tryptophan, this is likely a read error. The chain carries TRBV28 and TRBJ2-7; 7 nucleotides match TRBD2. The CDR3 is made up of 15 amino acids. The germline V gene encodes CDR1 MDHEN and CDR2 SYDVKM. With V trimmed by 6 bases and J by 5 bases, 13 bases remained unmatched. The CDR3 sequence: CASSSDGGKPDEQYS. Here the CDR3 DNA reads TGTGCCAGCAGCTCCGACGGGGGGAAACCCGACGAGCAGTACTCC.

This clonotype was detected ten times or more. The rearrangement uses TRBV7-8 and TRBJ2-7; D may be TRBD1 (6 bases). V gave up 1 base and J gave up 4 bases, with 11 bases separating them. Germline assignment: CDR1 SGHVS and CDR2 FQNEAQ. The CDR3 sequence is 14 residues long. The CDR3 loop is CASSLEAGEYEQYF. The CDR3 DNA sequence: TGTGCCAGCAGCTTAGAAGCAGGGGAGTACGAGCAGTACTTC.

Many counts were recorded for this clonotype. J is TRBJ2-1 and V is TRBV19; D gene ambiguous. Trimming took 3 bases from V and 0 from J, leaving 9 bases between them. Germline CDR1 reads LNHDA; CDR2 reads SQIVND (reference sequence). The CDR3 totals 15 residues. CDR3 loop: CASSIGSSSYNEQFF. The CDR3 coding sequence is TGTGCCAGTAGTATCGGGTCAAGCTCCTACAATGAGCAGTTCTTC.

The chain uses TRBV7-7 and TRBJ2-1; 7 bases agree with TRBD2. The germline CDR1 and CDR2 sequences are SSHAT and FNYEAQ (reference sequence). V was clipped by 5 bases and J by 8 bases; unmatched bases: 6. This CDR3 spans 13 amino acids. The CDR3 region is CASSHRLAHEQFF. The CDR3 DNA sequence: TGTGCCAGCAGCCATAGACTAGCTCATGAGCAGTTCTTC.

The rearrangement joins TRBV7-8 to TRBJ1-5, with TRBD1 matching over 8 bases. This CDR3 has 16 amino acids. The V gene end was trimmed by 2 bases and the J gene end by 4 bases; junction bases not matched to a gene: 7. Germline CDR1 and CDR2: SGHVS and FQNEAQ. This CDR3 is CASSLPRGQENQPQHF. As DNA, the CDR3 is TGTGCCAGCAGCTTACCCCGGGGACAGGAAAATCAGCCCCAGCATTTT.

The chain uses TRBV6-1 and TRBJ2-3; 10 positions agree with TRBD2. The junction had 14 bases not matched to a gene; V was cut back by 5 bases and J by 0 bases. The CDR3 is 19 residues long. Germline lookup yields CDR1 MNHNS and CDR2 SASEGT. CDR3: CASSPRLAGYMPSTDTQYF. For the CDR3, the DNA is TGTGCCAGCAGTCCCCGACTAGCGGGCTATATGCCTAGCACAGATACGCAGTATTTT.

This clonotype has more than one count but fewer than ten. The chain is built from TRBV19 and TRBJ2-7; 12 bases fit TRBD1. Germline V gene data show CDR1 as LNHDA and CDR2 as SQIVND (reference sequence). This CDR3 is built from 13 residues. J gave up 6 bases and V 7 bases, and 4 bases lay outside the gene matches. The CDR3 DNA reads TGTGCCAGTACGGGACAGGGGGCGCGCGAGCAGTACTTC. Residues: CASTGQGAREQYF. Full variable domain (rest looked up from reference TRBV19 and TRBJ2-7): DGGITQSPKYLFRKEGQNVTLSCEQNLNHDAMYWYRQDPGQGLRLIYYSQIVNDFQKGDIAEGYSVSREKKESFPLTVTSAQKNPTAFYLCASTGQGAREQYFGPGTRLTVT.

The chain uses TRBV18 and TRBJ1-1; D is uncertain. CDR1 is KGHSH, CDR2 LQKENI, per germline. The germline V and J ends were trimmed by 3 bases and 0 bases, with 8 bases remaining between them. The CDR3 has 14 amino acids. The DNA for the CDR3 is TGTGCCAGCTCACCTCGCAGCATGAACACTGAAGCTTTCTTT. Its translation is CASSPRSMNTEAFF.

This clonotype was counted between two and nine times. The CDR3 protein is CASSLGWGSGEPQHF. In nucleotides, the CDR3 is TGTGCCAGCAGCTTAGGGTGGGGGTCCGGGGAGCCCCAGCATTTT. The rearrangement joins TRBV7-6 to TRBJ1-5, with D tentatively TRBD1 (5 bases). This CDR3 contains 15 residues. V was shortened by 1 base and J by 8 bases, with 15 bases between the two germline ends. Germline V lookup: CDR1 SGHVS, CDR2 FNYEAQ.

This clonotype was detected a few times. The CDR3 protein is CASSVAGGNDEKLFF. CDR3 nucleotides: TGTGCCAGCAGCGTAGCGGGGGGCAACGATGAAAAACTGTTTTTT. This chain uses TRBV9 with TRBJ1-4; perhaps TRBD1 as D (6 bases). Looked up from germline, CDR1 is SGDLS and CDR2 is YYNGEE. V lost 0 bases to trimming and J lost 6 bases, with 12 bases between them. The CDR3 is 15 residues long.

This clonotype was found a few times. V gene TRBV3-1 combines with J gene TRBJ2-5; 10 bases are a match to TRBD2. CDR1 and CDR2 (germline): LGHDT, YNNKEL (reference sequence). Trimming removed 0 bases from V and 7 bases from J; junction bases left unmatched: 8. The CDR3 runs to 16 residues. CDR3 bases: TGTGCCAGCAGCCAAGACCCTAGCGGGAGCGGGATGACCCAGTACTTC. This encodes CASSQDPSGSGMTQYF.

This clonotype was counted many times. The J gene is TRBJ2-2, the V gene TRBV12-3 or TRBV12-4; TRBD2 agrees at 10 bases. The CDR3 is 18 amino acids. J was trimmed by 4 bases and V by 1 base; bases with no gene match: 9. The CDR3 DNA reads as TGTGCCAGCAGTTTAGAGATAGCGGGAGGACGGGGCACCGGGGAGCTGTTTTTT. Translating it yields CASSLEIAGGRGTGELFF.

This clonotype was detected many times. This sequence joins TRBV7-9 and TRBJ2-2, with 10 bases fitting TRBD2. Germline lookup yields CDR1 SEHNR and CDR2 FQNEAQ (reference sequence). The CDR3 loop spans 16 amino acids. The V and J ends lost 2 bases and 0 bases, in that order; junction bases with no gene match: 0. CDR3 sequence: CASSLLAGANTGELFF. CDR3 in DNA: TGTGCCAGCAGCTTACTAGCGGGAGCGAACACCGGGGAGCTGTTTTTT.

This clonotype showed up just a few times. V gene TRBV20-1 combines with J gene TRBJ2-1; 8 bases map to TRBD1. With V trimmed by 5 bases and J by 0 bases, 3 bases remained unmatched. Germline values: CDR1 DFQATT, CDR2 SNEGSKA (reference sequence). The CDR3 covers 14 residues. In DNA form, the CDR3 reads TGCAGTGCTTGGACAGGGAGCTCCTACAATGAGCAGTTCTTC. It yields the protein CSAWTGSSYNEQFF.

The table lists this clonotype with a few counts. A much larger clone differs by one base, so this may be a read error. V and J are TRBV2 and TRBJ2-7; 10 bases match TRBD2. The J call could be wrong; TRBJ2-3 is a better fit for the DNA end. The CDR3 is 17 residues long. The germline CDR1 and CDR2 sequences are SNHLY and FYNNEI. CDR3 DNA: TGTGCCAGCAGTAAAGGCACACTAGCGGGATCTGTAGATACGCAGTATTTT. It codes for CASSKGTLAGSVDTQYF.

This clonotype was seen at least ten times. V gene TRBV12-3 or TRBV12-4 combines with J gene TRBJ2-2; D remains unclear. The CDR3 totals 13 residues. The V end was cut by 3 bases, the J end by 6 bases, with 8 bases between. In DNA, the CDR3 is TGTGCCAGCAGTTTGGGCGCCCCCGGGGAGCTGTTTTTT. It specifies CASSLGAPGELFF.

The J gene is TRBJ2-1, the V gene TRBV19, with a weak D call TRBD2 (7 bases). This CDR3 spans 16 amino acids. V was trimmed by 2 bases and J by 3 bases, leaving 14 bases between them. Germline loops: CDR1 LNHDA, CDR2 SQIVND (reference sequence). In DNA form, the CDR3 reads TGTGCCAGTAGTATACCCGGGGGGCGGTACTACAATGAGCAGTTCTTC. Protein product: CASSIPGGRYYNEQFF.

This clonotype was seen many times. The V gene is TRBV12-3 or TRBV12-4, the J gene TRBJ2-2; D remains unclear. Trimming removed 7 bases at V and 4 bases at J, with 10 bases between. This CDR3 spans 13 amino acids. In DNA, the CDR3 is TGTGCCAGCACCGCCCTGGCCACCGGGGAGCTGTTTTTT. This codes for CASTALATGELFF.

This clonotype was detected a few times. This chain connects TRBV2 to TRBJ2-7, with TRBD1 identical over 8 bases. The length of the CDR3 is 14 residues. Trimming took 3 bases from V and 3 from J; bases not matched to a gene: 4. Per the germline V gene, CDR1 is SNHLY and CDR2 is FYNNEI. The CDR3 DNA reads as TGTGCCAGCAGTGACCAGGGGGCTGACTACGAGCAGTACTTC. As protein: CASSDQGADYEQYF.

This clonotype appeared many times. The rearrangement uses TRBV2 and TRBJ2-1; 7 nucleotides align to TRBD2. V gave up 7 bases and J gave up 3 bases; unmatched junction bases: 3. CDR3 length: 13 residues. Germline values: CDR1 SNHLY, CDR2 FYNNEI. The CDR3 sequence: CASKGLFYNEQFF. CDR3 in DNA: TGTGCCAGCAAGGGACTATTCTACAATGAGCAGTTCTTC. The full variable domain, rest sourced from reference TRBV2 and TRBJ2-1, is EPEVTQTPSHQVTQMGQEVILRCVPISNHLYFYWYRQILGQKVEFLVSFYNNEISEKSEIFDDQFSVERPDGSNFTLKIRSTKLEDSAMYFCASKGLFYNEQFFGPGTRLTVL.